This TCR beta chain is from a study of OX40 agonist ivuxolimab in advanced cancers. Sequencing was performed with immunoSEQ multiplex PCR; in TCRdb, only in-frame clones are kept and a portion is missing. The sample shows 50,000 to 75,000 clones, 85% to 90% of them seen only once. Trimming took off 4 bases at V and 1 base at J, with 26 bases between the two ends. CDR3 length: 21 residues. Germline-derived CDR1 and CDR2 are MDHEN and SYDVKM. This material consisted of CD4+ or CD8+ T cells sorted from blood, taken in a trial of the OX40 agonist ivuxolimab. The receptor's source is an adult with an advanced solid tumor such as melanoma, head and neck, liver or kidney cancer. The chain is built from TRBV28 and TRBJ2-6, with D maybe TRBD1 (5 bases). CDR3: CASSYRDRAHIALSGANVLTF. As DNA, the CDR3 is TGTGCCAGCAGTTACCGCGACAGAGCACACATCGCCCTTTCTGGGGCCAACGTCCTGACTTTC.